This entry describes one T cell receptor (beta chain). Its antigen is unidentified. The study ran its PCR with 60 Vbeta and 13 Jbeta primers. Authors' methods: Later analysis identified tens of millions of unique TCR beta chains, about 10 million shared. The assay was immunoSEQ multiplex PCR, and TCRdb's table has in-frame clones only and misses some. V, J and clone size were drawn from that table, and D and trimming were deduced from the DNA. The data contain 150,000 or so clones, over 70% of them seen just once; the ten biggest clones take up about 5%. The sample comes from a study of cytomegalovirus exposure and HLA in healthy donors. The wider study: Ancestry clustering placed roughly 86% of about 400 genotyped donors in the Caucasian-associated cluster.

Broader study findings: Most TCR sequences were uncommon, yet certain public TCRs appeared in many donors. Prior analysis indicated that the majority of TCR beta V segments exhibited productivity approximately 87% or approximately 30% of the time.

CDR3 length equals 21 residues. CDR1 is SGHVS, CDR2 FQNEAQ, per germline. Germline trimming cut 0 bases from V and 2 bases from J; bases unmatched to any gene: 15. The clonotype comes from a man aged 30 to 39 in good health and CMV-seropositive. Material: PBMCs. The rearrangement joins TRBV7-8 to TRBJ2-6; 8 positions match TRBD2. The CDR3 nucleotides are TGTGCCAGCAGCTTAGCTTGGCAGTCATTAGCGGGACGGGCTGGGGCCAACGTCCTGACTTTC. Translating it yields CASSLAWQSLAGRAGANVLTF.